This TCR beta chain was sequenced during a study of blood T cell repertoires in COVID-19. Background on the study: PBMCs, B-cell-depleted T cells, or T cells were the source of the cDNA or gDNA that made up the material.

Here immunoSEQ multiplex PCR was the method, and the copy in TCRdb shows in-frame clones only, minus some. The sample includes some 220,000 clones, approximately 80% of them seen just once. Germline lookup yields CDR1 MDHEN and CDR2 SYDVKM. CDR3 length equals 15 residues. V lost 9 bases, J lost 0 bases, and 12 bases lay in between. The clonotype originates from a human donor in a cohort sampled during active COVID-19. Source material: peripheral blood. The chain uses TRBV28 and TRBJ1-6; D ambiguous. CDR3 coding DNA: TGTGCCAGTCTGACACCGAGCTCCTATAATTCACCCCTCCACTTT. It translates to CASLTPSSYNSPLHF. Using reference TRBV28 and TRBJ1-6 for the parts outside the CDR3, the full variable domain is DVKVTQSSRYLVKRTGEKVFLECVQDMDHENMFWYRQDPGLGLRLIYFSYDVKMKEKGDIPEGYSVSREKKERFSLILESASTNQTSMYLCASLTPSSYNSPLHFGNGTRLTVT.